This TCR beta chain appears in the sequencing data of a study of cytomegalovirus exposure and HLA in healthy donors. Study-wide points: In an earlier analysis, in about 530 donors, most V segments appeared productive either ~87% or ~30% of the time.

60 Vbeta and 13 Jbeta primers were used in PCR. Produced via immunoSEQ multiplex PCR; TCRdb's table is partial and in-frame only. The sample has some 120,000 clones, around 81% seen once. From germline, CDR1 is SGHNT and CDR2 YYREEE (reference sequence). The CDR3 extends over 16 amino acids. The V gene end was trimmed by 2 bases and the J gene end by 1 base; junction bases not matched to a gene: 3. About this clone: What it binds is not known.

The V and J genes are TRBV5-4 and TRBJ2-5; TRBD2 matches at 12 bases. The sequenced sample was PBMCs. The source of this sequence is a woman between 35 and 50 years old in good health and CMV-seronegative. CDR3 residues: CASSLPGLAGQETQYF. CDR3 DNA sequence: TGTGCCAGCAGCTTACCGGGACTAGCGGGCCAAGAGACCCAGTACTTC.